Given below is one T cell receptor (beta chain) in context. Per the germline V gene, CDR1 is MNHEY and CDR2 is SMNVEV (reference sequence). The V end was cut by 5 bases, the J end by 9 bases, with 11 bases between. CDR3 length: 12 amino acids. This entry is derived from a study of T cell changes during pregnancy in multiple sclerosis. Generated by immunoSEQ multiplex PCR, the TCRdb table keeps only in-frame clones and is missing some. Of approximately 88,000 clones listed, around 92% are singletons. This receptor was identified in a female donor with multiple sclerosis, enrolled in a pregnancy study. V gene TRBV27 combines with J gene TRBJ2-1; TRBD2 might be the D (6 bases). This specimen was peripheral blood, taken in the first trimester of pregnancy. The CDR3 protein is CASSGAGLEQFF. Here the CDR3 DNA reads TGTGCCAGCAGTGGGGCGGGGCTTGAGCAGTTCTTC.